The 27 T cell receptor beta chains given below trace back to one sample, sequenced in a study of T cell responses to AZD1222 COVID-19 vaccine. Generated by immunoSEQ multiplex PCR, the TCRdb table keeps only in-frame clones and is missing some. The table lists around 160,000 clones, approximately 94% of them singletons. This sample comprised peripheral blood, obtained on day 0 of AZD1222 vaccination. These receptors all stem from an adult in good health.

This clone showed up just once. For the CDR3, the DNA is TGCGCCAGCAGCTTCCAGGGATCCTACGAGCAGTACTTC. It yields the protein CASSFQGSYEQYF. The V and J genes are TRBV5-1 and TRBJ2-7, with a tentative D call TRBD1 (5 bases). Per germline, CDR1 SGHRS and CDR2 YFSETQ. V was pared by 2 bases and J by 1 base, with 7 bases between. The CDR3 spans 13 residues.

The CDR3 nucleotides read TGTGCCAGCAGCTTCCCGGGGACGAACACCGGGGAGCTGTTTTTT. It codes for CASSFPGTNTGELFF. J is TRBJ2-2 and V is TRBV5-6; a weak D match, TRBD2 (5 bases). V was clipped by 2 bases and J by 0 bases, with 8 bases between them. The germline CDR1 and CDR2 sequences are SGHDT and YYEEEE. The CDR3 has 15 amino acids.

This clone has a single count. The chain uses TRBV19 and TRBJ1-4; D not resolved. V was cut by 7 bases and J by 6 bases, with 9 bases left in between. CDR1 is LNHDA and CDR2 is SQIVND in the germline V gene (reference sequence). The CDR3 runs to 12 residues. This chain's CDR3 is CASNGRDEKLFF. CDR3 nucleotides: TGTGCCAGTAACGGAAGGGATGAAAAACTGTTTTTT.

The V gene is TRBV14, the J gene TRBJ1-2, with D unclear. V lost 5 bases and J lost 1, with 5 bases in between. Germline V gene data show CDR1 as SGHDN and CDR2 as FVKESK. There are 12 residues in the CDR3. The CDR3 DNA reads TGTGCCAGCAGCGGACTTAACTATGGCTACACCTTC. Residues: CASSGLNYGYTF.

The rearrangement links TRBV29-1 to TRBJ1-1, with D uncertain. This CDR3 has 10 residues. V lost 3 bases, J lost 1 base, and 0 bases lay in between. Looked up from germline, CDR1 is SQVTM and CDR2 is ANQGSEA. The CDR3 DNA follows: TGCAGCGTTGAGAACACTGAAGCTTTCTTT. This encodes CSVENTEAFF.

The J gene is TRBJ2-1, the V gene TRBV6-5; D is uncertain. Trimming shortened V by 2 bases and J by 10 bases, and 12 bases separated the two germline ends. Germline values: CDR1 MNHEY, CDR2 SVGAGI. The CDR3 runs 13 residues. The chain's CDR3 is CASSYGRGFEQFF. The DNA for the CDR3 is TGTGCCAGCAGTTACGGGCGAGGATTCGAGCAGTTCTTC.

The chain couples TRBV29-1 to TRBJ1-2; D is ambiguous. Trimming pared 5 bases from V and 6 bases from J, leaving 1 base between. Germline loops: CDR1 SQVTM, CDR2 ANQGSEA. The CDR3 covers 8 residues. This chain's CDR3 is CSVHGYTF. As DNA, the CDR3 is TGCAGCGTTCATGGCTACACCTTC.

V usage is TRBV25-1 and J usage is TRBJ2-1; D unclear. V was clipped by 5 bases and J by 1 base, with 12 bases between them. CDR1 MGHDK and CDR2 SYGVNS come from the germline V gene. The CDR3 is made up of 15 amino acids. CDR3 DNA sequence: TGTGCCAGCAGTCTGTCGGGTGGGTCCTACAATGAGCAGTTCTTC. Protein sequence: CASSLSGGSYNEQFF. The whole variable domain, filled in from reference TRBV25-1 and TRBJ2-1, reads EADIYQTPRYLVIGTGKKITLECSQTMGHDKMYWYQQDPGMELHLIHYSYGVNSTEKGDLSSESTVSRIRTEHFPLTLESARPSHTSQYLCASSLSGGSYNEQFFGPGTRLTVL.

This chain uses TRBV5-4 with TRBJ2-1; TRBD2 matches 12 bases. The length of the CDR3 is 13 residues. V was pared by 5 bases and J by 8 bases, with 2 bases of the junction left unmatched. From germline, CDR1 is SGHNT and CDR2 YYREEE (reference sequence). The CDR3 DNA sequence: TGTGCCAGCAGACTAGCGGGAGGCGATGAGCAGTTCTTC. As protein: CASRLAGGDEQFF.

The CDR3 spells CASSLVTGGNEKLFF. For the CDR3, the DNA is TGTGCCAGCAGCTTAGTCACAGGGGGTAATGAAAAACTGTTTTTT. This chain links TRBV7-6 with TRBJ1-4, with 8 bases matching TRBD1. This CDR3 comprises 15 residues. The V and J ends lost 1 base and 4 bases, in that order; junction bases with no gene match: 2. In germline, CDR1 is SGHVS, CDR2 FNYEAQ.

The chain has TRBV12-3 or TRBV12-4 and TRBJ1-2; 7 bases agree with TRBD1. This CDR3 has 11 residues. V trimming: 7 bases; J trimming: 7 bases; junction bases outside the gene matches: 3. The DNA for the CDR3 is TGTGCCAGCAAAGCAGGGGGTGGCTACACCTTC. Amino acid sequence: CASKAGGGYTF.

The chain couples TRBV12-3 or TRBV12-4 to TRBJ1-2; 7 bases fit TRBD1. CDR3 length: 13 amino acids. The V segment lost 6 bases and the J segment 5 bases; nucleotides outside the gene matches: 6. The CDR3 nucleotides are TGTGCCAGCAGCGTACAGGGGAGGTATGGCTACACCTTC. Its translation is CASSVQGRYGYTF.

The J gene is TRBJ1-2, the V gene TRBV5-5; a weak D match, TRBD1 (5 bases). This CDR3 contains 13 residues. Germline V gene sequence: CDR1 SGHKS, CDR2 YYEKEE (reference sequence). V lost 4 bases to trimming and J lost 4 bases, with 11 bases between them. DNA for the CDR3: TGTGCCAGCAGCCGGGCAGGGTTCTATGGCTACACCTTC. Translated, it gives CASSRAGFYGYTF.

This chain uses TRBV3-1 (or the pseudogene TRBV3-2) with TRBJ1-2, with 9 bases aligning to TRBD1. V lost 4 bases and J lost 8; bases outside the gene matches: 5. The CDR3 covers 13 residues. Germline V CDR1 and CDR2: LGHDT, YNNKEL (reference sequence). The CDR3 protein is CASSLQGAHGYTF. CDR3 DNA sequence: TGTGCCAGCAGCCTACAGGGGGCGCACGGCTACACCTTC.

The chain joins TRBV5-8 to TRBJ2-7, with D possibly being TRBD1 (6 bases). Germline CDR1 and CDR2: SGHTS and YDEGEE. Trimming removed 4 bases at V and 3 bases at J, with 8 bases between. The CDR3 is made up of 12 amino acids. As DNA, the CDR3 is TGTGCCAGCAGCAGGACAGTCTACGAGCAGTACTTC. Its protein is CASSRTVYEQYF. Full variable domain (rest looked up from reference TRBV5-8 and TRBJ2-7): EAGVTQSPTHLIKTRGQQATLRCSPISGHTSVYWYQQALGLGLQFLLWYDEGEERNRGNFPPRFSGRQFPNYSSELNVNALELEDSALYLCASSRTVYEQYFGPGTRLTVT.

The chain is built from TRBV27 and TRBJ1-2; 11 bases align to TRBD1. Germline assignment: CDR1 MNHEY and CDR2 SMNVEV (reference sequence). V lost 5 bases and J lost 5; bases outside the gene matches: 13. The CDR3 consists of 17 residues. The CDR3 DNA is TGTGCCAGCAGTCGCTCCGGGACAGGGGGGAGGAGGTATGGCTACACCTTC. It codes for CASSRSGTGGRRYGYTF.

This clone came up once. The rearrangement uses TRBV25-1 and TRBJ1-1, with TRBD1 identical over 10 bases. The CDR3 contains 16 residues. The V segment lost 6 bases and the J segment 6 bases; nucleotides outside the gene matches: 13. CDR1 and CDR2 (germline): MGHDK, SYGVNS. CDR3 DNA sequence: TGTGCCAGCAGCCGCTACGGGACAGGGGTTAACTCTGAAGCTTTCTTT. Amino acids: CASSRYGTGVNSEAFF.

The chain carries TRBV5-4 and TRBJ1-4, with a weak D call TRBD1 (5 bases). V lost 2 bases and J lost 4, with 18 bases in between. The germline gives CDR1 SGHNT, CDR2 YYREEE (reference sequence). The CDR3 has 17 amino acids. The CDR3: CASSFVRGRGLNEKLFF. CDR3 coding DNA: TGTGCCAGCAGCTTTGTTCGGGGTAGGGGACTTAATGAAAAACTGTTTTTT.

The CDR3 nucleotides are TGTGCCAGTAGTCTTAAACAGGGTCATAACACTGAAGCTTTCTTT. This sequence encodes CASSLKQGHNTEAFF. The rearrangement joins TRBV19 to TRBJ1-1; a possible D gene is TRBD1 (6 bases). The V end was cut by 5 bases, the J end by 2 bases, with 15 bases between. Germline values: CDR1 LNHDA, CDR2 SQIVND (reference sequence). The CDR3 length is 15 residues.

This rearrangement joins TRBV28 to TRBJ1-5; 12 nucleotides line up with TRBD1. V shed 10 bases, J shed 0 bases, and the junction held 7 bases outside the gene matches. The germline gives CDR1 MDHEN, CDR2 SYDVKM. The length of the CDR3 is 16 residues. As DNA, the CDR3 is TGTGCCACCGGGGACAGGGGGCAGGTTAGCAATCAGCCCCAGCATTTT. It translates to CATGDRGQVSNQPQHF. The whole variable domain, remainder taken from reference TRBV28 and TRBJ1-5, is DVKVTQSSRYLVKRTGEKVFLECVQDMDHENMFWYRQDPGLGLRLIYFSYDVKMKEKGDIPEGYSVSREKKERFSLILESASTNQTSMYLCATGDRGQVSNQPQHFGDGTRLSIL.

V gene TRBV5-1 combines with J gene TRBJ1-3; no clear D gene. The CDR3 has 14 residues. Trimming took 0 bases from V and 7 from J, leaving 11 bases between them. Germline values: CDR1 SGHRS, CDR2 YFSETQ. The CDR3 coding sequence is TGCGCCAGCAGCTTGGGCAGAACGGGGAACACCATATATTTT. Encoded protein: CASSLGRTGNTIYF.

This clone showed up just once. The rearrangement links TRBV28 to TRBJ1-6, with D possibly TRBD1 on 5 matching bases. Germline V gives CDR1 MDHEN, CDR2 SYDVKM. The CDR3 is made up of 16 amino acids. V lost 5 bases, J lost 14 bases, and 25 bases lay in between. CDR3 residues: CASSPQGTPGSLSLHF. In DNA, the CDR3 is TGTGCCAGCAGTCCTCAGGGTACCCCCGGGTCCCTGTCCCTCCACTTT.

This chain connects TRBV30 to TRBJ2-2; 9 nucleotides line up with TRBD2. Per the germline V gene, CDR1 is GTSNPN and CDR2 is SVGIG (reference sequence). The CDR3 contains 14 residues. The J segment lost 6 bases and the V segment lost 4 bases, leaving 6 bases of the junction unmatched. The CDR3 bases are TGTGCCTGGACGGGCGGGAGGGGACCCGGGGAGCTGTTTTTT. Translated: CAWTGGRGPGELFF. The full variable domain, rest sourced from reference TRBV30 and TRBJ2-2, is SQTIHQWPATLVQPVGSPLSLECTVEGTSNPNLYWYRQAAGRGLQLLFYSVGIGQISSEVPQNLSASRPQDRQFILSSKKLLLSDSGFYLCAWTGGRGPGELFFGEGSRLTVL.

The chain is built from TRBV27 and TRBJ1-6; a weak D match, TRBD1 (6 bases). The V gene's germline CDR1 is MNHEY and CDR2 SMNVEV (reference sequence). This CDR3 contains 15 residues. V lost 0 bases, J lost 8 bases, and 11 bases lay in between. The CDR3: CASSLSQGIYSPLHF. The CDR3 DNA reads as TGTGCCAGCAGTTTATCGCAGGGGATCTATTCACCCCTCCACTTT.

The gene calls are TRBV30 and TRBJ1-3; D gene unclear. Germline lookup yields CDR1 GTSNPN and CDR2 SVGIG (reference sequence). The CDR3 contains 14 residues. Between the trimmed V and J ends, which lost 2 bases and 2 bases, there was a span of 10 bases. DNA for the CDR3: TGTGCCTGGAGTTCTTCCCCAGCTGGAAACACCATATATTTT. Its protein product is CAWSSSPAGNTIYF.

This sequence joins TRBV19 and TRBJ2-1, with D perhaps matching TRBD2 (5 bases). The germline V gene has CDR1 LNHDA and CDR2 SQIVND (reference sequence). Trimming took off 0 bases at V and 8 bases at J, with 14 bases between the two ends. CDR3 length: 15 residues. The DNA of the CDR3 is TGTGCCAGTAGTATAGATCTCGGGGTGATGGATGAGCAGTTCTTC. Its translation: CASSIDLGVMDEQFF.

This chain joins TRBV3-1 (or the pseudogene TRBV3-2) and TRBJ2-7, with a tentative D call TRBD1 (6 bases). CDR3 length equals 12 residues. Germline loops: CDR1 LGHDT, CDR2 YNNKEL (reference sequence). Trimming took off 2 bases at V and 6 bases at J, with 8 bases between the two ends. This CDR3 is CASSQSDSEQYF. The DNA for the CDR3 is TGTGCCAGCAGCCAATCGGACAGCGAGCAGTACTTC.